This T cell receptor beta chain was sequenced for a study of T cells in Graves' hyperthyroidism and ophthalmopathy. Trimming pared 2 bases from V and 6 bases from J, leaving 4 bases between. Germline loops: CDR1 MNHEY, CDR2 SVGAGI. The length of the CDR3 is 11 residues. Around 10 ml of fresh peripheral blood supplied the PBMCs. This clonotype was seen many times. RNA transcripts gave rise to amplified TCR beta CDR3 regions. Initially, a first-round RT-PCR of the TCR CDR3 employed the HTBI primer set. MiXCR was run by TCRdb on the multiplex PCR reads, yielding one entry per CDR3 protein. This sample has some 600,000 distinct CDR3 sequences, with approximately 15% found just once.

Sequencing used blood. The chain combines TRBV6-5 with TRBJ2-5; D remains unclear. The clonotype was recovered from a woman in her 30s with Graves' hyperthyroidism that later progressed to Graves' ophthalmopathy. The CDR3 protein is CASSYSQTQYF. In DNA form, the CDR3 reads TGTGCCAGCAGTTACAGTCAGACCCAGTACTTC.